These 14 T cell receptor beta chains came from one sample sequenced in a study of cytomegalovirus exposure and HLA in healthy donors. PCR amplification relied on 60 Vbeta primers (plus 13 Jbeta primers). Produced via immunoSEQ multiplex PCR; TCRdb's table is partial and in-frame only. The sample includes 150,000 to 200,000 clones, around 75% of them seen just once. Sequencing used PBMCs. The receptors stem from a male donor in good health and CMV-seropositive.

The chain recombines TRBV27 with TRBJ1-4, with D hard to call. Germline values: CDR1 MNHEY, CDR2 SMNVEV (reference sequence). V lost 0 bases, J lost 0 bases, and 8 bases lay in between. CDR3 length: 16 amino acids. CDR3 DNA sequence: TGTGCCAGCAGTTTATCAGACGGGGCAACTAATGAAAAACTGTTTTTT. It specifies CASSLSDGATNEKLFF. Using reference TRBV27 and TRBJ1-4 for the parts outside the CDR3, the full variable domain is EAQVTQNPRYLITVTGKKLTVTCSQNMNHEYMSWYRQDPGLGLRQIYYSMNVEVTDKGDVPEGYKVSRKEKRNFPLILESPSPNQTSLYFCASSLSDGATNEKLFFGSGTQLSVL.

V and J are TRBV5-1 and TRBJ2-3; TRBD1 agrees at 8 bases. CDR1 is SGHRS, CDR2 YFSETQ, per germline. The CDR3 has 14 residues. J gave up 2 bases and V 6 bases, and 5 bases lay outside the gene matches. CDR3 in DNA: TGCGCCAGCAACAGGGGGGTAAACACAGATACGCAGTATTTT. It specifies CASNRGVNTDTQYF.

The genes are TRBV7-2 and TRBJ2-7; 10 bases map to TRBD1. The CDR3 is made up of 16 amino acids. CDR1 and CDR2 from the germline V gene are SGHTA and FQGNSA. V was clipped by 3 bases and J by 2 bases; unmatched bases: 7. The CDR3 coding sequence is TGTGCCAGCAGCTTTCTCCGGGACAGGGGCGCCTACGAGCAGTACTTC. It translates to CASSFLRDRGAYEQYF.

This clone appeared a few times. The chain links TRBV15 to TRBJ1-4; TRBD1 might be the D (5 bases). Germline V gene sequence: CDR1 LNHNV, CDR2 YYDKDF (reference sequence). V was shortened by 3 bases and J by 7 bases, with 15 bases between the two germline ends. CDR3 size: 15 residues. The CDR3 sequence: CATSRSRQYTEKLFF. Written as DNA, the CDR3 is TGTGCCACCAGCAGGAGTAGACAGTATACTGAAAAACTGTTTTTT.

The chain has TRBV4-1 and TRBJ2-7, with a possible D match to TRBD2 (6 bases). This CDR3 has 15 residues. Germline V lookup: CDR1 MGHRA, CDR2 YSYEKL. Trimming removed 1 base from V and 2 bases from J, with 12 bases in between. CDR3 nucleotides: TGCGCCAGCAGCCAAGGGGAACTAGCACCCTACGAGCAGTACTTC. Its protein product is CASSQGELAPYEQYF.

The chain has TRBV4-1 and TRBJ1-5, with 7 bases lining up with TRBD1. Germline loops: CDR1 MGHRA, CDR2 YSYEKL. The CDR3 contains 15 residues. The V and J ends lost 3 bases and 6 bases, in that order; junction bases with no gene match: 8. The CDR3 loop reads CASSQRRSGGQPQHF. The CDR3 nucleotides are TGCGCCAGCAGCCAGAGGCGGTCAGGGGGTCAGCCCCAGCATTTT.

This clone was seen more than once but under ten times. The CDR3 nucleotides are TGTGCCAGCTCACCCGACAGTAGCGAGCAGTACTTC. This encodes CASSPDSSEQYF. The chain carries TRBV18 and TRBJ2-7; the D gene is possibly TRBD1 (5 bases). The V end was cut by 3 bases, the J end by 6 bases, with 9 bases between. The length of the CDR3 is 12 residues. From germline, CDR1 is KGHSH and CDR2 LQKENI.

The gene calls are TRBV15 and TRBJ1-2; D is uncertain. Trimming cost V 0 bases and J 8 bases, with 16 bases left between them. The CDR3 spans 15 residues. Germline V gives CDR1 LNHNV, CDR2 YYDKDF (reference sequence). The CDR3 reads CATSRDSRDSPGYTF. In DNA, the CDR3 is TGTGCCACCAGCAGAGATAGCCGGGATAGCCCCGGCTACACCTTC.

The chain carries TRBV15 and TRBJ1-2, with 8 nucleotides matching TRBD1. J gave up 8 bases and V 3 bases, and 8 bases lay outside the gene matches. Germline V gene sequence: CDR1 LNHNV, CDR2 YYDKDF (reference sequence). The CDR3 contains 14 residues. The CDR3 here is CATSSRSGGKGYTF. The CDR3 DNA sequence: TGTGCCACCAGCAGCCGCTCAGGGGGCAAGGGCTACACCTTC. Drawing the rest from reference TRBV15 and TRBJ1-2, the complete variable domain is DAMVIQNPRYQVTQFGKPVTLSCSQTLNHNVMYWYQQKSSQAPKLLFHYYDKDFNNEADTPDNFQSRRPNTSFCFLDIRSPGLGDTAMYLCATSSRSGGKGYTFGSGTRLTVV.

This sequence joins TRBV25-1 and TRBJ1-6, with D unresolved. Trimming removed 0 bases at V and 8 bases at J, with 11 bases between. CDR3 length: 15 amino acids. Germline V gives CDR1 MGHDK, CDR2 SYGVNS. CDR3 loop: CASSEYTRLDSPLHF. The CDR3 DNA reads TGTGCCAGCAGTGAATACACCAGGTTGGATTCACCCCTCCACTTT.

This clone was recorded once. CDR3 in DNA: TGTGCCAGCAGTTACCGGCACAGAAACACCGGGGAGCTGTTTTTT. This translates into CASSYRHRNTGELFF. V and J are TRBV6-5 and TRBJ2-2; no clear D. The CDR3 contains 15 residues. Germline V gives CDR1 MNHEY, CDR2 SVGAGI. The germline V and J ends were trimmed by 2 bases and 2 bases, with 9 bases remaining between them.

The chain links TRBV7-6 to TRBJ2-1, with 10 bases fitting TRBD1. The ends lost 0 bases at V and 8 bases at J; junction bases unmatched: 10. CDR1 and CDR2 (germline): SGHVS, FNYEAQ. The CDR3 covers 17 residues. The chain's CDR3 is CASSLAGGGQGFYEQFF. In DNA form, the CDR3 reads TGTGCCAGCAGCTTAGCCGGAGGGGGACAGGGGTTCTATGAGCAGTTCTTC.

This sequence joins TRBV19 and TRBJ1-2; D gene unclear. V was cut by 3 bases and J by 4 bases, with 9 bases left in between. Germline lookup yields CDR1 LNHDA and CDR2 SQIVND (reference sequence). The CDR3 extends over 13 amino acids. The DNA of the CDR3 is TGTGCCAGTAGTATGTCGGTTGGCTATGGCTACACCTTC. Translating gives CASSMSVGYGYTF.

The chain uses TRBV7-3 and TRBJ2-5; TRBD2 might be the D (6 bases). This CDR3 comprises 15 residues. V lost 5 bases and J 0 bases, leaving 13 bases between the germline ends. Germline CDR1 reads SGHTA; CDR2 reads FQGTGA. The chain's CDR3 is CASSHGGGYQETQYF. The DNA of the CDR3 is TGTGCCAGCAGCCATGGAGGAGGGTACCAAGAGACCCAGTACTTC. The whole variable domain, remainder taken from reference TRBV7-3 and TRBJ2-5, is GAGVSQTPSNKVTEKGKYVELRCDPISGHTALYWYRQSLGQGPEFLIYFQGTGAADDSGLPNDRFFAVRPEGSVSTLKIQRTERGDSAVYLCASSHGGGYQETQYFGPGTRLLVL.